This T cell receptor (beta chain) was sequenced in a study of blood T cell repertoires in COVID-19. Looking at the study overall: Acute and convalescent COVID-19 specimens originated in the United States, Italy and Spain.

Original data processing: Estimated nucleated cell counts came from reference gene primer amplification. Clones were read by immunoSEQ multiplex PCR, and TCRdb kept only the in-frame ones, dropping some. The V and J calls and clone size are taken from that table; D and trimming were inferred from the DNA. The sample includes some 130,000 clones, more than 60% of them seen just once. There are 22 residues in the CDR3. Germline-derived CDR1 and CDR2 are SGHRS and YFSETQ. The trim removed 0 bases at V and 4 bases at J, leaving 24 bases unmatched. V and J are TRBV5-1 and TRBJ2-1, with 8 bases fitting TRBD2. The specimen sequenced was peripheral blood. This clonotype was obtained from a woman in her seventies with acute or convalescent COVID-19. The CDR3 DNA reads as TGCGCCAGCAGCTTGGCGGGCGGGGGTATAAGTAGCGGGACTCATAATTACAATGAGCAGTTCTTC. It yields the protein CASSLAGGGISSGTHNYNEQFF.